These T cell receptor beta chains were read from a single sample in a study of blood T cells in healthy people across ages. TCRdb independently ran MiXCR on the 5' RACE reads; one entry per CDR3 protein. The table shows more than 750,000 distinct CDR3 sequences, with 25% to 30% occurring only once. This same sample was also part of a study on T cells of mothers and their children.

Source material: blood. The source is a woman aged 40 to 50 in good health. Both conserved end residues are trimmed from each CDR3.

>TRBV27
ASSLTGHDYT
>TRBV29-1
SAQAPNTEAF
>TRBV7-9
ASSPVLDGDNEQF
>TRBV5-1
ASSLGGARTAAF
>TRBV2
ASSEYGGTNYGYT
>TRBV3-1
ASSPGLTSTNEKLF
>TRBV5-1
ASSLERGTEAF
>TRBV4-1
ASSRDLGDTQY
>TRBV5-1
ASSLLKGYEQY
>TRBV5-6
ASSPDRYNSPLH